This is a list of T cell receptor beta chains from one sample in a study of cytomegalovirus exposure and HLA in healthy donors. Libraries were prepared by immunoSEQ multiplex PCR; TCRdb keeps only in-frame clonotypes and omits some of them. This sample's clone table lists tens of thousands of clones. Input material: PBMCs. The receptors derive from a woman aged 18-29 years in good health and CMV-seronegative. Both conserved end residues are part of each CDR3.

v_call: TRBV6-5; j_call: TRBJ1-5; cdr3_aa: CASSQDSDQPQHF
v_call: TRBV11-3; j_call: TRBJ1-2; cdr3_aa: CASSPGGYGYTF
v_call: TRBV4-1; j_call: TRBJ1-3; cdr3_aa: CASSQDRQGFGNTIYF
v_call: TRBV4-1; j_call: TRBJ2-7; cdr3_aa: CASSHRTSGGAYEQYF
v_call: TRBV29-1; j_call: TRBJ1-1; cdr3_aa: CSVAGGNTEAFF
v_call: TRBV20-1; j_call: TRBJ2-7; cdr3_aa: CPPPRTYEQYF
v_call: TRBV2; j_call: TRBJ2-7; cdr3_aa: CASRDWGLEREQYF
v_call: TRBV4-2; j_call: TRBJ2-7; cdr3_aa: CASSQVGPKTYEQYF
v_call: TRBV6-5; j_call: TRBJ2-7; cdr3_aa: CASSSFSGYEQYF
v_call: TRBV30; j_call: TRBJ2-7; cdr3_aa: CAWSWTRGGQWSNF
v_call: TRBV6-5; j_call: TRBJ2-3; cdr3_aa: CASRTGISDTQYF
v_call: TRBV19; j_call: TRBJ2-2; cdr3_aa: CASSPNTGELFF
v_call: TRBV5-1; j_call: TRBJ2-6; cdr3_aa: CASSLAAGANVLTF
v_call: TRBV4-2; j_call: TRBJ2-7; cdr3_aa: CASSQEREQVEQYF
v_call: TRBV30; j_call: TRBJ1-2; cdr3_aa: CAWSGGVYGYTF
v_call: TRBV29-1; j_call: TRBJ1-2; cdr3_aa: CSVRGQGVYGYTF
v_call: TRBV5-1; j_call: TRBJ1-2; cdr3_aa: CASSSTVDRVYTF
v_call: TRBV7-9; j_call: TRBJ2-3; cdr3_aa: CASSPWTSGRRSDTQYF
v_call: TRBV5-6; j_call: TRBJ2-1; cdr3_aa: CASSLYSTPHEQFF
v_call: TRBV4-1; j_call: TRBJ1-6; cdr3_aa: CASMGVLLADRRPLHF
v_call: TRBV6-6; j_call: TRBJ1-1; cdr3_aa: CASSYQAQNMNTEAFF
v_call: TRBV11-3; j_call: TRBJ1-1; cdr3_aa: CASSGQGALANTEAFF
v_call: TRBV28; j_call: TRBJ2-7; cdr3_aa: CASSLSGQGSYEQYF
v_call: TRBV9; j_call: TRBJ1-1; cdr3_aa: CASSENTGNTEAFF
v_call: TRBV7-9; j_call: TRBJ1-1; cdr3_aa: CASRNRDSYTEAFF
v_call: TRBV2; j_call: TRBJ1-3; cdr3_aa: CASSHPQGSGNTIYF
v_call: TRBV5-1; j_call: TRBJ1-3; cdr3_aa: CASSLVGGSGNTIYF